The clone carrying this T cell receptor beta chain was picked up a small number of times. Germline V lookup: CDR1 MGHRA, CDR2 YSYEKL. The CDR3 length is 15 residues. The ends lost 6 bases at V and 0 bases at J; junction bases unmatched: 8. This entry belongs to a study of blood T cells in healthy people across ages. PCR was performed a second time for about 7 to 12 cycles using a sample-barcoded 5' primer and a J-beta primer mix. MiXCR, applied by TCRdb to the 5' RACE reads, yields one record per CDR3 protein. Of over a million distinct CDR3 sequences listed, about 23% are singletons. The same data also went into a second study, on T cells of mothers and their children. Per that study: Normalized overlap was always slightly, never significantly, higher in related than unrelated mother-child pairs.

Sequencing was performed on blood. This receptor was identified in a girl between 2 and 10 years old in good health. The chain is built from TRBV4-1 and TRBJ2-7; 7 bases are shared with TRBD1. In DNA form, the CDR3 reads TGCGCCAGCAGTTTATCCGGGACAGTCTCCTACGAGCAGTACTTC. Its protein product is CASSLSGTVSYEQYF.